This TCR beta chain was identified during a study of blood T cell repertoires in COVID-19. As for the study in general: Some COVID-19 samples were acute and others convalescent; all came from the United States, Italy and Spain.

The protocol was immunoSEQ multiplex PCR, while the TCRdb copy is restricted to in-frame clones and leaves out a portion. The repertoire includes roughly 300,000 clones, roughly nine tenths of them detected once, and approximately 5.3% sits in the top ten. Only one count was recorded for this clone. Participants, roughly 18 to 90 years old, spanned fewer than 30 US areas. What the recovered Cohort 3 donors had was two negative PCRs, clearance, or symptom resolution. Input material: PBMCs or T cells enriched from blood (not recorded which). The receptor's source is a woman aged 30 to 39 who had recovered from COVID-19.

Here the CDR3 reads CASSRTGTAYEQYF. CDR3 sequence (DNA): TGTGCCAGCAGTCGAACCGGGACAGCCTACGAGCAGTACTTC. This chain links TRBV6-5 with TRBJ2-7, with TRBD1 matching over 7 bases. The V and J ends lost 5 bases and 2 bases, in that order; junction bases with no gene match: 6. CDR3 length: 14 amino acids. Germline loops: CDR1 MNHEY, CDR2 SVGAGI.